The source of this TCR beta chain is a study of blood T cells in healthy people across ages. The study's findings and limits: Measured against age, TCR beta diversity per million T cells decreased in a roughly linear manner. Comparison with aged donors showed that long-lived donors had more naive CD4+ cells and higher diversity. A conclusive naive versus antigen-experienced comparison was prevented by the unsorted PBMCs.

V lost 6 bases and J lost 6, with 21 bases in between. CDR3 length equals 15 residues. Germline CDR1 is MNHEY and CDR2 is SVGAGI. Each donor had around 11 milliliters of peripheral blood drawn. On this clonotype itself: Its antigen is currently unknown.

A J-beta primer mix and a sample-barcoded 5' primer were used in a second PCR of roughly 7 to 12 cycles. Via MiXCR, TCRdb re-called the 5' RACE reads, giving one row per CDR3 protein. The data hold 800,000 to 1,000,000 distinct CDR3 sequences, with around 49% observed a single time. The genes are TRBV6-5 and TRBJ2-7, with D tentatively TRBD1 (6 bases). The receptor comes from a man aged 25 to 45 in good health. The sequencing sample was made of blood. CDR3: CASRVTSSGAGEQYF. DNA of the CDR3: TGTGCCAGCAGAGTAACGAGCTCAGGGGCGGGCGAGCAGTACTTC.